This entry describes one TCR beta chain. Its antigen is not identified. Primers included in the PCR were 60 Vbeta and 13 Jbeta primers. This table comes from immunoSEQ multiplex PCR, and its TCRdb copy is limited to in-frame clones, with some not included. The profile shows 100,000 to 150,000 clones, 70% to 80% of them singletons. These data are taken from a study of cytomegalovirus exposure and HLA in healthy donors. Study findings and constraints: CMV antigen specificity was confirmed in vitro for a few CMV-associated chains. Association of a missense DCLRE1C variant with TCR beta V- and J-gene trimming was reported in a later analysis.

The V gene lost 3 bases and the J gene lost 2 bases, with 12 bases spanning the gap. Germline values: CDR1 SEHNR, CDR2 FQNEAQ (reference sequence). There are 15 residues in the CDR3. Specimen: PBMCs. The rearrangement uses TRBV7-9 and TRBJ2-3; D is unclear. This TCR derives from a female donor in good health and CMV-seronegative. In DNA, the CDR3 is TGTGCCAGCAGCTTCCCTGGTGCAGTCACAGATACGCAGTATTTT. This translates into CASSFPGAVTDTQYF.